The T cell receptor (beta chain) under discussion was sequenced for a study of response to subunit inactivated influenza vaccine. Overall study results and limits: That few new T cells are recruited by each seasonal influenza vaccination was the authors' suggestion.

TCRdb passed the RT-PCR reads through MiXCR, listing each CDR3 protein once. The repertoire has more than 550,000 distinct CDR3 sequences, about 11% of them found once; the top ten carry roughly 9.6%. This clonotype was seen a few times. The target antigen is unknown. The CDR3 sequence is 16 residues long. V gave up 2 bases and J gave up 3 bases, with 19 bases separating them. Germline V gives CDR1 DFQATT, CDR2 SNEGSKA (reference sequence). This sample was shared with a second study, whose subject was T cells expressing NK-cell markers. From that second work: The authors made TCR beta cDNA libraries by 5'RACE template switching. This switching added a universal primer site and UMIs. The sequencing cohort of eight donors included seven HCMV-seropositive individuals and one seronegative individual. The contribution of dominant NKG2C+ clonotypes to CD8+ T cells in about 6 donors was roughly 1.0-8%.

Sequenced material: PBMCs from blood, taken on the day of vaccination. The TCR sequence derives from a man aged 45-60 years who received an inactivated influenza vaccine. The chain recombines TRBV20-1 with TRBJ2-5; D unresolved. CDR3 sequence: CSARTSALYFEETQYF. As DNA, the CDR3 is TGCAGTGCTAGAACATCCGCGCTTTATTTTGAAGAGACCCAGTACTTC.